This T cell receptor beta chain was recorded in a study of cytomegalovirus exposure and HLA in healthy donors. Trimming took off 5 bases at V and 4 bases at J, with 14 bases between the two ends. In germline, CDR1 is SGHAT, CDR2 FQNNGV. The CDR3 spans 14 residues. Amplification used 60 Vbeta primers and 13 Jbeta primers. The data were produced by immunoSEQ multiplex PCR, yet TCRdb's version contains in-frame clones alone and is incomplete. The table shows under 250,000 clones, with about 81% occurring only once. Of note for this clone: The target antigen is unknown.

Broader study findings: A later analysis linked a missense DCLRE1C variant to TCR beta V- and J-gene trimming. In a later analysis, most CMV-associated TCR beta chains appeared HLA-restricted. Immune exposure information available was restricted to CMV serostatus. As was reported, the HLA-A and HLA-B alleles of most subjects were accurately predicted from TCR beta sequences.

The chain links TRBV11-2 to TRBJ1-1; D might be TRBD1 (5 bases). The TCR comes from a middle-aged woman in good health and CMV-seronegative. The specimen sequenced was PBMCs. The CDR3 sequence: CASSVRRGGTEAFF. DNA for the CDR3: TGTGCCAGCAGCGTCCGGCGGGGGGGCACTGAAGCTTTCTTT.